The 30 T cell receptor beta chains listed next were all sequenced from one sample in a study of blood T cells in healthy people across ages. It was with a sample-barcoded 5' primer and a J-beta primer mix that a second PCR of roughly 6 to 11 cycles was run. TCRdb recomputed calls from the 5' RACE reads with MiXCR, one row per CDR3 protein. The data hold 1.5 million to 2 million distinct CDR3 sequences, with 30% to 40% observed a single time. Material: blood. Receptor source: a human donor in good health.

In its sample, this clonotype was seen once. The chain joins TRBV6-2 or TRBV6-3 to TRBJ2-5, with a possible D match to TRBD1 (5 bases). The V and J ends lost 7 bases and 2 bases respectively, with 14 bases between them. The CDR3 runs 14 residues. The germline V gene has CDR1 MNHEY and CDR2 SVGEGT. CDR3 region: CASNSSDIQETQYF. CDR3 nucleotides: TGTGCCAGCAATTCCTCGGACATACAAGAGACCCAGTACTTC.

The chain links TRBV15 to TRBJ1-1; D remains unclear. The V end lost 0 bases, the J end lost 5 bases, and 10 bases lay between the germline ends. CDR1 LNHNV and CDR2 YYDKDF come from the germline V gene (reference sequence). This CDR3 is built from 14 residues. The CDR3 protein is CATSREEGATEAFF. DNA for the CDR3: TGTGCCACCAGCAGAGAGGAGGGTGCGACTGAAGCTTTCTTT. Filled out from reference TRBV15 and TRBJ1-1, the complete variable domain reads DAMVIQNPRYQVTQFGKPVTLSCSQTLNHNVMYWYQQKSSQAPKLLFHYYDKDFNNEADTPDNFQSRRPNTSFCFLDIRSPGLGDTAMYLCATSREEGATEAFFGQGTRLTVV.

This clonotype was picked up a small number of times. V usage is TRBV29-1 and J usage is TRBJ2-6, with TRBD2 as a possible D gene (7 bases). The CDR3 spans 16 residues. Germline assignment: CDR1 SQVTM and CDR2 ANQGSEA. With 7 bases removed from V and 4 bases from J, the gap between germline ends came to 20 bases. The CDR3 bases are TGCAGCGCCGAGGGGGGGATGGAGTTAGGGGCCAACGTCCTGACTTTC. It encodes CSAEGGMELGANVLTF.

The V call is TRBV4-2, the J call TRBJ2-5, with 7 bases fitting TRBD2. The CDR3 loop spans 16 amino acids. Trimming removed 2 bases from V and 1 base from J; junction bases left unmatched: 7. The germline V gene encodes CDR1 LGHNA and CDR2 YNFKEQ. The CDR3 protein is CASSQSSGSTQETQYF. CDR3 DNA: TGTGCCAGCAGCCAATCTAGCGGATCAACCCAAGAGACCCAGTACTTC.

The rearrangement uses TRBV7-9 and TRBJ2-5; 7 positions agree with TRBD1. Germline V CDR1 and CDR2: SEHNR, FQNEAQ (reference sequence). The CDR3 covers 13 residues. V dropped 10 bases and J dropped 4; count of bases not matched to a gene: 9. CDR3 DNA sequence: TGTGCCACGGGACGGGCAGGGGGAGAGACCCAGTACTTC. This codes for CATGRAGGETQYF.

This clonotype occurred a few times. The DNA for the CDR3 is TGTGCCAGCAGCTCCAGGGCGGACTACGAGCAGTACTTC. The encoded protein is CASSSRADYEQYF. The genes are TRBV7-2 and TRBJ2-7, with a possible D match to TRBD1 (5 bases). The CDR3 loop spans 13 amino acids. In germline, CDR1 is SGHTA, CDR2 FQGNSA. V dropped 4 bases and J dropped 3 bases, with 10 bases sitting between them.

This clonotype has a handful of counts. V and J are TRBV6-1 and TRBJ2-1, with 8 bases that match TRBD2. This CDR3 region has 16 residues. V shed 6 bases, J shed 5 bases, and the junction held 12 bases outside the gene matches. Looked up from germline, CDR1 is MNHNS and CDR2 is SASEGT. This CDR3 is CASRGAGAPRNNEQFF. CDR3 in DNA: TGTGCCAGCAGGGGAGCGGGGGCCCCTCGTAACAATGAGCAGTTCTTC.

This clonotype appeared a few times. The chain has TRBV7-2 and TRBJ1-2, with a possible D match to TRBD1 (5 bases). Germline lookup yields CDR1 SGHTA and CDR2 FQGNSA. The V and J ends lost 2 bases and 8 bases respectively, with 18 bases between them. CDR3 length: 15 amino acids. The DNA for the CDR3 is TGTGCCAGCAGCTTATCTTTGACTCAGCGGGGCGGCTACACCTTC. The encoded protein is CASSLSLTQRGGYTF.

This clonotype has more than one count but fewer than ten. The rearrangement joins TRBV6-4 to TRBJ2-1, with D tentatively TRBD1 (5 bases). Germline-derived CDR1 and CDR2 are MRHNA and SNTAGT. The CDR3 covers 15 residues. V lost 3 bases, J lost 4 bases, and 13 bases lay in between. This CDR3 is CASSDTGAPYNEQFF. CDR3 DNA sequence: TGTGCCAGCAGTGATACAGGAGCACCTTACAATGAGCAGTTCTTC.

This clonotype has only a few counts. The CDR3 spells CASSLGFPTRMYF. The CDR3 DNA reads TGTGCCAGCAGTTTAGGTTTCCCTACGAGAATGTACTTC. The V gene is TRBV12-3 or TRBV12-4, the J gene TRBJ2-7, with D uncertain. Deletions cut 1 base from V and 12 bases from J, with 16 bases between. This CDR3 contains 13 residues.

Turning to this clonotype: The germline gene is not matched at one end of the junction; a read error may be the cause. V is TRBV12-3 or TRBV12-4 and J is TRBJ2-6; 7 bases align to TRBD1. The CDR3 has 17 amino acids. DNA for the CDR3: TGTGCCAGCAGTCGACGGGACAGCTCCTCTGGGGCCGACGTCCTGACTTTC. Translation: CASSRRDSSSGADVLTF.

This chain connects TRBV20-1 to TRBJ2-6; weak D call: TRBD1 (6 bases). The CDR3 runs to 16 residues. Per germline, CDR1 DFQATT and CDR2 SNEGSKA (reference sequence). The V and J ends lost 2 bases and 16 bases respectively, with 27 bases between them. The CDR3 DNA reads TGCAGTGCTAGAACGGGGCCAGGGGCTGGGGCCAATGTTCTGACTTTC. This sequence encodes CSARTGPGAGANVLTF.

This clonotype was observed a handful of times. The rearrangement joins TRBV20-1 to TRBJ1-2; D unresolved. Germline CDR1 is DFQATT and CDR2 is SNEGSKA (reference sequence). There are 14 residues in the CDR3. V was trimmed by 0 bases and J by 3 bases, leaving 11 bases between them. The chain's CDR3 is CSARDRTVYYGYTF. The DNA for the CDR3 is TGCAGTGCTAGAGATCGAACAGTTTACTATGGCTACACCTTC.

In its sample, this clonotype was seen a few times. CDR3 nucleotide sequence: TGCGCCAGCAGCTTTTCGAGCTTCCAAGAGACCCAGTACTTC. Translation: CASSFSSFQETQYF. The chain uses TRBV5-1 and TRBJ2-5, with D unresolved. This CDR3 contains 14 residues. Trimming stripped 2 bases from V and 1 base from J, with 9 bases between. In germline, CDR1 is SGHRS, CDR2 YFSETQ.

The chain couples TRBV10-3 to TRBJ2-1; TRBD2 matches at 14 bases. V was clipped by 6 bases and J by 0 bases; unmatched bases: 4. Germline-derived CDR1 and CDR2 are ENHRY and SYGVKD. This CDR3 comprises 17 residues. As DNA, the CDR3 is TGTGCCATCAGCTCGACTAGCGGGGGGGACTCCTACAATGAGCAGTTCTTC. It is translated as CAISSTSGGDSYNEQFF.

This rearrangement joins TRBV28 to TRBJ2-3, with D perhaps TRBD1 (6 bases). Germline V gives CDR1 MDHEN, CDR2 SYDVKM. The V end was cut by 4 bases, the J end by 2 bases, with 16 bases between. The CDR3 runs to 16 residues. Written as DNA, the CDR3 is TGTGCCAGCAGTTCCCCCTGGGGGCACACCACAGATACGCAGTATTTT. Translation: CASSSPWGHTTDTQYF. Supplemented by reference TRBV28 and TRBJ2-3, the full variable domain reads DVKVTQSSRYLVKRTGEKVFLECVQDMDHENMFWYRQDPGLGLRLIYFSYDVKMKEKGDIPEGYSVSREKKERFSLILESASTNQTSMYLCASSSPWGHTTDTQYFGPGTRLTVL.

The V call is TRBV7-9, the J call TRBJ2-1; no clear D gene. The CDR3 is 15 residues long. Trimming took off 1 base at V and 3 bases at J, with 10 bases between the two ends. Looked up from germline, CDR1 is SEHNR and CDR2 is FQNEAQ (reference sequence). CDR3 sequence (DNA): TGTGCCAGCAGCTTAGGGGCGCCAATCTACAATGAGCAGTTCTTC. This encodes CASSLGAPIYNEQFF. The variable domain in full, with the rest retrieved from reference TRBV7-9 and TRBJ2-1, is DTGVSQNPRHKITKRGQNVTFRCDPISEHNRLYWYRQTLGQGPEFLTYFQNEAQLEKSRLLSDRFSAERPKGSFSTLEIQRTEQGDSAMYLCASSLGAPIYNEQFFGPGTRLTVL.

Points on this clonotype: The germline gene is not matched at one end of the junction; a read error may be the cause. The chain recombines TRBV20-1 with TRBJ2-4, with TRBD2 as a possible D gene (7 bases). The J call is in doubt because the DNA end fits TRBJ2-7 better. CDR1 and CDR2 (germline): DFQATT, SNEGSKA (reference sequence). This CDR3 contains 15 residues. CDR3 nucleotide sequence: TGCAGTCCGAATTTTGCCGGGGGGCACTCCCACGAGCAGTACTTC. Translated, it gives CSPNFAGGHSHEQYF.

V is TRBV5-1 and J is TRBJ1-1; D gene unclear. The CDR3 is 15 amino acids. Germline V gene sequence: CDR1 SGHRS, CDR2 YFSETQ. Trimming removed 3 bases at V and 3 bases at J, with 15 bases between. CDR3 nucleotide sequence: TGCGCCAGCAGCTCTGAGTTGTTTGGGGACACTGAAGCTTTCTTT. Its translation: CASSSELFGDTEAFF.

The chain employs TRBV27 and TRBJ1-2; D uncertain. Trimming cost V 3 bases and J 8 bases, with 13 bases left between them. The V gene's germline CDR1 is MNHEY and CDR2 SMNVEV (reference sequence). The CDR3 loop spans 13 amino acids. CDR3 in DNA: TGTGCCAGCAGTTTTAGTAGACAAGGAGGCTACACCTTC. Translation gives CASSFSRQGGYTF.

Only a few counts were recorded for this clonotype. The chain employs TRBV7-9 and TRBJ1-1; no reliable D call. V was trimmed by 5 bases and J by 0 bases, leaving 13 bases between them. This CDR3 spans 15 amino acids. Germline loops: CDR1 SEHNR, CDR2 FQNEAQ (reference sequence). DNA for the CDR3: TGTGCCAGCAGCCCGGGCGCTAGCATGAACACTGAAGCTTTCTTT. The encoded protein is CASSPGASMNTEAFF.

This clonotype was observed a few times. This rearrangement joins TRBV4-1 to TRBJ2-5; 12 bases are shared with TRBD1. CDR1 and CDR2 from the germline V gene are MGHRA and YSYEKL. The length of the CDR3 is 17 residues. V lost 5 bases, J lost 4 bases, and 11 bases stayed unmatched. The CDR3 sequence: CASSKRGDRGRGETQYF. CDR3 in DNA: TGCGCCAGCAGCAAACGGGGGGACAGGGGGCGCGGAGAGACCCAGTACTTC.

CDR3 region: CAISVSAGANVLTF. The CDR3 nucleotides read TGTGCCATCTCTGTCTCGGCTGGGGCCAACGTCCTGACTTTC. V is TRBV10-3 and J is TRBJ2-6, with D unresolved. Germline V gene sequence: CDR1 ENHRY, CDR2 SYGVKD. This CDR3 is built from 14 residues. V was trimmed by 8 bases and J by 2 bases, leaving 10 bases between them.

Note on this clonotype: This may stem from a read error, because a much larger clone lies one nucleotide away. The chain joins TRBV20-1 to TRBJ2-1, with unresolved D. The germline V gene encodes CDR1 DFQATT and CDR2 SNEGSKA (reference sequence). The CDR3 runs to 11 residues. V dropped 2 bases and J dropped 13 bases, with 12 bases sitting between them. CDR3 region: CSARPGETQFF. The CDR3 DNA sequence: TGCAGTGCTAGACCTGGGGAAACCCAGTTCTTC.

The table lists this clonotype with a few counts. The V and J genes are TRBV9 and TRBJ2-1; D gene ambiguous. Germline CDR1 and CDR2: SGDLS and YYNGEE. V lost 1 base and J 3 bases, leaving 11 bases between the germline ends. CDR3 length: 15 amino acids. The CDR3 bases are TGTGCCAGCAGCGTACAGGCTTTTGGCTACAATGAGCAGTTCTTC. It is translated as CASSVQAFGYNEQFF.

The V gene is TRBV27, the J gene TRBJ1-1; 8 nucleotides agree with TRBD1. Looked up from germline, CDR1 is MNHEY and CDR2 is SMNVEV (reference sequence). V trimming: 9 bases; J trimming: 7 bases; junction bases outside the gene matches: 10. The CDR3 length is 13 residues. The CDR3 here is CASRPQGAGEAFF. The CDR3, as DNA: TGTGCCAGTCGCCCCCAGGGGGCGGGTGAAGCTTTCTTT.

The rearrangement links TRBV10-3 to TRBJ2-7; 10 bases map to TRBD2. J lost 8 bases, V lost 3 bases, and 7 bases had no gene match. CDR1 and CDR2 (germline): ENHRY, SYGVKD. There are 14 residues in the CDR3. The CDR3 DNA sequence: TGTGCCATCAGTGACAAAGCGGGGGGGCATCAGCAGTACTTC. It encodes CAISDKAGGHQQYF.

This chain uses TRBV2 with TRBJ1-5; tentative D call: TRBD1 (6 bases). The CDR3 runs 14 residues. From germline, CDR1 is SNHLY and CDR2 FYNNEI. Trimming removed 4 bases at V and 9 bases at J, with 16 bases between. The CDR3 DNA reads as TGTGCCAGCAGTGTCGGGACATGGTCGTCGCCCCAGCATTTT. Encoded protein: CASSVGTWSSPQHF.

This clonotype was counted between two and nine times. The gene calls are TRBV28 and TRBJ2-6, with D hard to call. From germline, CDR1 is MDHEN and CDR2 SYDVKM. Trimming removed 10 bases from V and 5 bases from J, with 15 bases in between. The CDR3 sequence is 14 residues long. CDR3 protein: CATVSDARANVLTF. The CDR3 coding sequence is TGTGCCACCGTCTCGGACGCTAGGGCCAACGTCCTGACTTTC.

This chain connects TRBV20-1 to TRBJ2-5, with TRBD2 identical over 10 bases. Germline trimming cut 1 base from V and 2 bases from J; bases unmatched to any gene: 4. Germline CDR1 reads DFQATT; CDR2 reads SNEGSKA (reference sequence). The length of the CDR3 is 15 residues. The CDR3 loop is CSARVQLAGQETQYF. The CDR3 DNA is TGCAGTGCTAGAGTCCAACTAGCGGGGCAAGAGACCCAGTACTTC.